These 20 T cell receptor beta chains were sequenced from one sample in a study of early T cells in non-severe SARS-CoV-2 infection. MiXCR was run by TCRdb on the 5' RACE reads, yielding one entry per CDR3 protein. The sample lists about 48,000 distinct CDR3 sequences; roughly 5.9% were seen once. Sequencing was performed on whole blood. The receptors originated from an adult who was a healthcare worker with PCR-confirmed SARS-CoV-2 infection or an uninfected control (not recorded which).

The chain combines TRBV11-3 with TRBJ2-1; weak D call: TRBD2 (6 bases). Trimming took 5 bases from V and 10 from J, leaving 15 bases between them. Germline CDR1 and CDR2: SGHNT and YENEEA. The CDR3 loop spans 13 amino acids. The CDR3, as DNA: TGTGCCAGCAGCACCATTGAGGCGGGGGAGCAGTTCTTC. This translates into CASSTIEAGEQFF.

This clonotype was counted many times. The gene calls are TRBV5-4 and TRBJ2-7, with D perhaps TRBD1 (6 bases). Trimming took 3 bases from V and 0 from J, leaving 10 bases between them. The germline V gene has CDR1 SGHNT and CDR2 YYREEE (reference sequence). The CDR3 runs to 14 residues. The CDR3 DNA sequence: TGTGCCAGCAGCTCAGACAGGCCCTCCTACGAGCAGTACTTC. Its translation: CASSSDRPSYEQYF. The full variable domain, in which reference TRBV5-4 and TRBJ2-7 provide the parts outside the CDR3, is ETGVTQSPTHLIKTRGQQVTLRCSSQSGHNTVSWYQQALGQGPQFIFQYYREEENGRGNFPPRFSGLQFPNYSSELNVNALELDDSALYLCASSSDRPSYEQYFGPGTRLTVT.

The CDR3 DNA follows: TGTGCCAGCAGCTTAGTGGCAGGCCCCACAGATACGCAGTATTTT. It translates to CASSLVAGPTDTQYF. The chain couples TRBV11-2 to TRBJ2-3; D unresolved. With 1 base removed from V and 2 bases from J, the gap between germline ends came to 10 bases. In germline, CDR1 is SGHAT, CDR2 FQNNGV. The CDR3 has 15 amino acids.

Ten or more counts support this clonotype. This sequence joins TRBV27 and TRBJ2-3; D remains unclear. The CDR3 totals 14 residues. Looked up from germline, CDR1 is MNHEY and CDR2 is SMNVEV (reference sequence). Deletions cut 2 bases from V and 1 base from J, with 7 bases between. The CDR3 region is CASSLNSRTDTQYF. Here the CDR3 DNA reads TGTGCCAGCAGTTTAAACTCGCGCACAGATACGCAGTATTTT.

This clonotype was detected ten times or more. This chain uses TRBV5-4 with TRBJ2-7, with D perhaps matching TRBD2 (6 bases). V lost 3 bases and J 0 bases, leaving 13 bases between the germline ends. The CDR3 contains 15 residues. CDR1 is SGHNT and CDR2 is YYREEE in the germline V gene (reference sequence). Here the CDR3 reads CASSSPGDLSYEQYF. DNA of the CDR3: TGTGCCAGCAGCTCCCCGGGGGACCTCTCCTACGAGCAGTACTTC.

This clonotype was observed many times. The V and J genes are TRBV21-1 and TRBJ2-2. TRBV21-1 is a documented pseudogene. The CDR3 has 11 residues. CDR3 in DNA: TGTGCCAGCAGCAAAGATAGAGCCCTGTTTTTT. This encodes CASSKDRALFF.

This clonotype was counted between two and nine times. This chain connects TRBV7-2 to TRBJ1-2; 10 bases line up with TRBD1. The germline V gene encodes CDR1 SGHTA and CDR2 FQGNSA. V trimming: 2 bases; J trimming: 5 bases; junction bases outside the gene matches: 11. The CDR3 length is 17 residues. CDR3 DNA sequence: TGTGCCAGCAGCTTATCCCCGGGACAGGGGTCGGTATATGGCTACACCTTC. Translation gives CASSLSPGQGSVYGYTF.

Many counts were recorded for this clonotype. The chain carries TRBV11-2 and TRBJ1-5; no clear D. Germline V gene lookup returns CDR1 SGHAT and CDR2 FQNNGV. The CDR3 has 13 residues. V lost 0 bases and J 3 bases, leaving 3 bases between the germline ends. The CDR3 bases are TGTGCCAGCAGCTTAGACCTCAATCAGCCCCAGCATTTT. It is translated as CASSLDLNQPQHF.

This clonotype was counted many times. This chain links TRBV18 with TRBJ2-5; no firm D call. Germline V gene data show CDR1 as KGHSH and CDR2 as LQKENI. The CDR3 contains 13 residues. The ends were cut back, 4 bases at V and 4 bases at J, with 10 bases in the middle. The CDR3 spells CASSRKVVETQYF. In DNA, the CDR3 is TGTGCCAGCTCACGGAAGGTTGTAGAGACCCAGTACTTC.

This clonotype was seen repeatedly, ten times or more. V and J are TRBV20-1 and TRBJ2-7; D uncertain. The ends were cut back, 1 base at V and 3 bases at J, with 10 bases in the middle. Germline CDR1 is DFQATT and CDR2 is SNEGSKA (reference sequence). The CDR3 runs to 13 residues. This chain's CDR3 is CSARGTTDYEQYF. As DNA, the CDR3 is TGCAGTGCTAGAGGCACGACTGACTACGAGCAGTACTTC.

This chain uses TRBV20-1 with TRBJ2-7, with D perhaps matching TRBD1 or TRBD2 (6 bases each). V was cut by 3 bases and J by 3 bases, with 9 bases left in between. This CDR3 comprises 12 residues. Germline V CDR1 and CDR2: DFQATT, SNEGSKA (reference sequence). The CDR3 DNA sequence: TGCAGTGCTAGTGGGGGGCACTACGAGCAGTACTTC. Residues: CSASGGHYEQYF.

This chain joins TRBV6-5 and TRBJ1-5; D call uncertain. CDR1 and CDR2 (germline): MNHEY, SVGAGI. There are 14 residues in the CDR3. The V end lost 6 bases, the J end lost 0 bases, and 9 bases lay between the germline ends. The CDR3 loop reads CASSEQLSNQPQHF. Written as DNA, the CDR3 is TGTGCCAGCAGCGAACAGCTTAGCAATCAGCCCCAGCATTTT.

Ten or more counts support this clonotype. The J gene is TRBJ2-2, the V gene TRBV29-1; 8 nucleotides line up with TRBD2. This CDR3 comprises 14 residues. Germline CDR1 and CDR2: SQVTM and ANQGSEA. V lost 5 bases to trimming and J lost 5 bases; unmatched junction nucleotides: 7. This CDR3 reads CSVFWTSITGELFF. Written as DNA, the CDR3 is TGCAGCGTTTTTTGGACTAGCATAACCGGGGAGCTGTTTTTT.

This clonotype appeared many times. An end of the junction does not agree with germline; a read error may underlie this. The V and J genes are TRBV15 and TRBJ1-5; possible D gene TRBD1, 5 bases. The CDR3 is made up of 14 amino acids. The V gene's germline CDR1 is LNHNV and CDR2 YYDKDF (reference sequence). CDR3 DNA sequence: TGTGCCACCAGCTACCATCAGGGTAATCAGCCCCAGCAGTTT. Its translation is CATSYHQGNQPQQF.

This clonotype was seen repeatedly, ten times or more. The genes are TRBV7-9 and TRBJ2-7; tentatively, D is TRBD1 (5 bases). The CDR3 is 15 residues long. Trimming took 6 bases from V and 2 from J, leaving 17 bases between them. The germline CDR1 and CDR2 sequences are SEHNR and FQNEAQ (reference sequence). CDR3 nucleotide sequence: TGTGCCAGCAGTCCCAGGGATGCGTCGACCTACGAGCAGTACTTC. This codes for CASSPRDASTYEQYF.

This rearrangement joins TRBV5-4 to TRBJ2-5; D might be TRBD1 (5 bases). The CDR3 has 13 residues. V lost 4 bases and J lost 2, with 9 bases in between. Germline V lookup: CDR1 SGHNT, CDR2 YYREEE (reference sequence). CDR3 coding DNA: TGTGCCAGCAGCAACAGGTTACAAGAGACCCAGTACTTC. Amino acid sequence: CASSNRLQETQYF.

This clonotype was counted only a few times. The chain employs TRBV20-1 and TRBJ2-1; D is undetermined. V lost 1 base to trimming and J lost 6 bases, with 4 bases between them. Germline V CDR1 and CDR2: DFQATT, SNEGSKA (reference sequence). The CDR3 covers 11 residues. This CDR3 is CSARAFNEQFF. In DNA, the CDR3 is TGCAGTGCTAGAGCGTTCAATGAGCAGTTCTTC.

V usage is TRBV7-9 and J usage is TRBJ2-2, with D uncertain. Deletions cut 5 bases from V and 7 bases from J, with 17 bases between. Germline V gene sequence: CDR1 SEHNR, CDR2 FQNEAQ (reference sequence). The CDR3 spans 15 residues. The DNA for the CDR3 is TGTGCCAGCAGCCTGGGGTCGAACAAATTCGGGGAGCTGTTTTTT. Translating gives CASSLGSNKFGELFF. The whole variable domain, remainder taken from reference TRBV7-9 and TRBJ2-2, is DTGVSQNPRHKITKRGQNVTFRCDPISEHNRLYWYRQTLGQGPEFLTYFQNEAQLEKSRLLSDRFSAERPKGSFSTLEIQRTEQGDSAMYLCASSLGSNKFGELFFGEGSRLTVL.

This clonotype appeared a few times. The CDR3 DNA reads TGTGCCAGCAGCTTAGGATACTCTGGAAACACCATATATTTT. This gives the protein CASSLGYSGNTIYF. J is TRBJ1-3 and V is TRBV7-2; D is uncertain. V was pared by 1 base and J by 0 bases, with 4 bases between. The CDR3 length is 14 residues. Germline V gives CDR1 SGHTA, CDR2 FQGNSA.

This clonotype was picked up many times. The gene calls are TRBV20-1 and TRBJ2-5; D not resolved. V lost 3 bases to trimming and J lost 3 bases, with 17 bases between them. Per germline, CDR1 DFQATT and CDR2 SNEGSKA (reference sequence). The CDR3 contains 15 residues. The CDR3 loop reads CSARLVLRVEETQYF. In DNA form, the CDR3 reads TGCAGTGCTAGGCTTGTCCTCCGGGTTGAAGAGACCCAGTACTTC.